Shown below are 19 T cell receptor beta chains from a single sample sequenced in a study of T cell responses to AZD1222 COVID-19 vaccine. This table comes from immunoSEQ multiplex PCR, and its TCRdb copy is limited to in-frame clones, with some not included. The sample lists 150,000 to 200,000 clones, over 80% occurring once. Sequencing was performed on peripheral blood, taken on day 0 of AZD1222 vaccination. The receptors were sampled from an adult in good health.

V gene TRBV6-1 combines with J gene TRBJ1-6; no clear D. Germline CDR1 reads MNHNS; CDR2 reads SASEGT. V was trimmed by 0 bases and J by 7 bases, leaving 7 bases between them. This CDR3 contains 14 residues. CDR3 sequence: CASSEARMNSPLHF. CDR3 coding DNA: TGTGCCAGCAGTGAAGCCAGAATGAATTCACCCCTCCACTTT.

V is TRBV6-5 and J is TRBJ1-3; 7 nucleotides agree with TRBD1. The length of the CDR3 is 15 residues. Losses at the gene ends were 5 bases for V and 0 bases for J; bases not matched to a gene: 4. CDR1 and CDR2 (germline): MNHEY, SVGAGI. CDR3 coding DNA: TGTGCCAGCAGTCCGGACAGGTACTCTGGAAACACCATATATTTT. Translation gives CASSPDRYSGNTIYF.

The V gene is TRBV6-6, the J gene TRBJ1-5; a weak D match, TRBD1 (6 bases). The CDR3 is made up of 15 amino acids. Germline V CDR1 and CDR2: MNHNY, SVGAGI (reference sequence). Trimming took off 4 bases at V and 3 bases at J, with 13 bases between the two ends. DNA of the CDR3: TGTGCCAGCAGTTTGACGGGACACCACAATCAGCCCCAGCATTTT. Translating it yields CASSLTGHHNQPQHF.

The chain uses TRBV27 and TRBJ1-1; tentative D call: TRBD1 (5 bases). Germline CDR1 is MNHEY and CDR2 is SMNVEV (reference sequence). Trimming removed 5 bases at V and 4 bases at J, with 20 bases between. The length of the CDR3 is 16 residues. The CDR3 coding sequence is TGTGCCAGCAGTGACCCCGGGGCGGGCAGGTTCACTGAAGCTTTCTTT. Translated: CASSDPGAGRFTEAFF.

The chain has TRBV25-1 and TRBJ2-3, with 10 bases matching TRBD2. The CDR3 is 17 amino acids. J lost 4 bases, V lost 3 bases, and 10 bases had no gene match. Germline lookup yields CDR1 MGHDK and CDR2 SYGVNS. The CDR3 DNA sequence: TGTGCCAGCAGTGATGGGACGAGCGGGAGGGCCCCAGATACGCAGTATTTT. Its translation: CASSDGTSGRAPDTQYF.

This sequence joins TRBV7-6 and TRBJ1-2, with TRBD1 matching over 8 bases. The trim removed 1 base at V and 4 bases at J, leaving 11 bases unmatched. This CDR3 region has 17 residues. Per the germline V gene, CDR1 is SGHVS and CDR2 is FNYEAQ. This CDR3 reads CASSLVASGGGGYGYTF. CDR3 bases: TGTGCCAGCAGCTTAGTGGCATCAGGGGGCGGCGGCTATGGCTACACCTTC.

The chain couples TRBV21-1 to TRBJ1-2. TRBV21-1 is a pseudogene. The CDR3 is 17 amino acids. The CDR3 spells CASSKEPPGKANYGYTF. The CDR3 nucleotides read TGTGCCAGCAGCAAAGAACCCCCCGGCAAGGCTAACTATGGCTACACCTTC.

V and J are TRBV28 and TRBJ1-4; TRBD1 matches at 8 bases. Germline V gene data show CDR1 as MDHEN and CDR2 as SYDVKM. The CDR3 is made up of 15 amino acids. V was clipped by 5 bases and J by 5 bases; unmatched bases: 7. CDR3 protein: CASSPTGGQNEKLFF. The CDR3 DNA reads TGTGCCAGCAGTCCTACAGGGGGACAGAATGAAAAACTGTTTTTT.

The J gene is TRBJ2-1, the V gene TRBV7-2; 8 bases map to TRBD1. The CDR3 extends over 16 amino acids. Germline CDR1 reads SGHTA; CDR2 reads FQGNSA. Trimming removed 5 bases from V and 3 bases from J; junction bases left unmatched: 9. CDR3 DNA sequence: TGTGCCAGCAGCCCCCAAGGACAGGGAATCTACAATGAGCAGTTCTTC. It is translated as CASSPQGQGIYNEQFF.

The chain has TRBV28 and TRBJ2-7; TRBD2 matches at 9 bases. V gave up 1 base and J gave up 7 bases; unmatched junction bases: 8. The CDR3 consists of 15 residues. Germline CDR1 MDHEN, CDR2 SYDVKM. The CDR3 DNA is TGTGCCAGCAGTTTATCGCACCCTAGCGGGACGGAGCAGTACTTC. Its translation: CASSLSHPSGTEQYF.

This chain joins TRBV6-5 and TRBJ2-5; D possibly corresponds to TRBD1 (5 bases). The V gene lost 7 bases and the J gene lost 7 bases, with 10 bases spanning the gap. The V gene's germline CDR1 is MNHEY and CDR2 SVGAGI. The CDR3 spans 11 residues. DNA of the CDR3: TGTGCCAGCACGGTTAGGGGGACCCAGTACTTC. It translates to CASTVRGTQYF.

This chain joins TRBV6-5 and TRBJ1-5; D uncertain. The CDR3 contains 14 residues. Germline lookup yields CDR1 MNHEY and CDR2 SVGAGI. Trimming left V 5 bases short and J 3 bases short, with 11 bases between. CDR3 sequence (DNA): TGTGCCAGCAGTCTTGACCGAAACAATCAGCCCCAGCATTTT. Encoded protein: CASSLDRNNQPQHF.

The chain couples TRBV3-1 (or the pseudogene TRBV3-2) to TRBJ2-1; 8 nucleotides agree with TRBD1. The CDR3 length is 16 residues. Germline values: CDR1 LGHDT, CDR2 YNNKEL (reference sequence). V dropped 4 bases and J dropped 8; count of bases not matched to a gene: 13. Written as DNA, the CDR3 is TGTGCCAGCAGCCTCTTCGGTAGACAGGGGTTGTATGAGCAGTTCTTC. Amino acids: CASSLFGRQGLYEQFF.

The rearrangement links TRBV19 to TRBJ1-4; 9 positions match TRBD1. This CDR3 is built from 13 residues. V gave up 9 bases and J gave up 14 bases; unmatched junction bases: 13. Germline values: CDR1 LNHDA, CDR2 SQIVND (reference sequence). CDR3 DNA: TGTGCCAGCAAACAGGGGGCGCGGTCAAGGCTGTTTTTT. This encodes CASKQGARSRLFF.

The chain is built from TRBV7-9 and TRBJ2-7, with 7 bases fitting TRBD2. Trimming removed 5 bases from V and 2 bases from J; junction bases left unmatched: 6. This CDR3 comprises 14 residues. Germline CDR1 and CDR2: SEHNR and FQNEAQ (reference sequence). The CDR3 sequence: CASSLRGRPYEQYF. For the CDR3, the DNA is TGTGCCAGCAGCCTCCGCGGGAGACCCTACGAGCAGTACTTC.

This chain joins TRBV27 and TRBJ1-2, with 8 bases fitting TRBD1. Germline CDR1 reads MNHEY; CDR2 reads SMNVEV (reference sequence). The CDR3 is made up of 14 amino acids. V gave up 5 bases and J gave up 7 bases; unmatched junction bases: 9. The chain's CDR3 is CASSTGQGGFGYTF. CDR3 nucleotides: TGTGCCAGCAGTACCGGACAGGGAGGGTTTGGCTACACCTTC.

This chain uses TRBV6-5 with TRBJ2-3, with TRBD2 as a possible D gene (6 bases). Trimming cost V 2 bases and J 2 bases, with 14 bases left between them. This CDR3 comprises 16 residues. Per the germline V gene, CDR1 is MNHEY and CDR2 is SVGAGI. The CDR3 nucleotides read TGTGCCAGCAGTTACCTCCGTGCGGGAAACACAGATACGCAGTATTTT. It is translated as CASSYLRAGNTDTQYF.

The chain employs TRBV5-1 and TRBJ1-1; 8 nucleotides align to TRBD1. The CDR3 is 13 amino acids. Per the germline V gene, CDR1 is SGHRS and CDR2 is YFSETQ. V lost 4 bases to trimming and J lost 4 bases; unmatched junction nucleotides: 3. CDR3 sequence reads: CASSVTGGTEAFF. The CDR3 nucleotides read TGCGCCAGCAGCGTAACAGGGGGCACTGAAGCTTTCTTT.

J is TRBJ1-4 and V is TRBV5-8, with TRBD1 as a possible D gene (6 bases). Trimming cost V 4 bases and J 8 bases, with 18 bases left between them. This CDR3 is 15 amino acids long. Germline V gene lookup returns CDR1 SGHTS and CDR2 YDEGEE. The CDR3 nucleotides are TGTGCCAGCAGCCCGGAACAGGGTCGAGGCGAAAAACTGTTTTTT. Protein: CASSPEQGRGEKLFF.